This passage covers 19 T cell receptor beta chains from one sample sequenced in a study of blood T cell repertoires in COVID-19. Assay: immunoSEQ multiplex PCR; the TCRdb copy retains only in-frame clones and omits some. The sample records some 110,000 clones, over 70% being singletons. The sequenced sample was peripheral blood. Receptors were obtained from a woman in her 70s with acute or convalescent COVID-19.

V and J are TRBV6-5 and TRBJ2-7; D is perhaps TRBD2 (6 bases). CDR3 length: 14 residues. V dropped 7 bases and J dropped 2 bases, with 15 bases sitting between them. Germline lookup yields CDR1 MNHEY and CDR2 SVGAGI. The CDR3 reads CASTPGDSAYEQYF. The CDR3 nucleotides are TGTGCCAGCACCCCCGGGGACTCCGCCTACGAGCAGTACTTC.

This chain uses TRBV6-5 with TRBJ1-1; 11 bases line up with TRBD1. CDR1 is MNHEY, CDR2 SVGAGI, per germline. This CDR3 is 14 amino acids long. Trimming took 1 base from V and 7 from J; bases not matched to a gene: 2. The CDR3 DNA follows: TGTGCCAGCAGTTACTTCGGGACAGGGGGTGAAGCTTTCTTT. Translating it yields CASSYFGTGGEAFF.

The chain has TRBV6-5 and TRBJ2-1; 7 nucleotides match TRBD2. Germline CDR1 and CDR2: MNHEY and SVGAGI. V was clipped by 8 bases and J by 6 bases; unmatched bases: 10. The CDR3 runs 14 residues. CDR3 sequence: CASGTRRESNEQFF. In DNA form, the CDR3 reads TGTGCCAGCGGCACGCGGCGGGAGAGCAATGAGCAGTTCTTC.

CDR3 protein: CSVEGQGLANYGYTF. The CDR3 DNA reads as TGCAGCGTTGAAGGGCAGGGGTTAGCTAACTATGGCTACACCTTC. The rearrangement uses TRBV29-1 and TRBJ1-2, with TRBD1 as a possible D gene (6 bases). The CDR3 length is 15 residues. Germline values: CDR1 SQVTM, CDR2 ANQGSEA. V dropped 1 base and J dropped 0 bases, with 12 bases sitting between them.

This clone occurred once. The chain has TRBV7-9 and TRBJ2-5, with 8 bases that match TRBD1. V shed 3 bases and J 5 bases; nucleotides not matched to a gene: 8. CDR3 length: 15 amino acids. CDR1 is SEHNR and CDR2 is FQNEAQ in the germline V gene (reference sequence). The CDR3 DNA is TGTGCCAGCAGCTTGACGACAGGGGTGGGGGAGACCCAGTACTTC. This gives the protein CASSLTTGVGETQYF.

This clone was recorded a few times. This chain joins TRBV6-6 and TRBJ1-4; weak D call: TRBD1 (5 bases). The CDR3 covers 15 residues. CDR1 MNHNY and CDR2 SVGAGI come from the germline V gene (reference sequence). V dropped 2 bases and J dropped 8 bases, with 15 bases sitting between them. The CDR3 loop is CASSYAGQATEKLFF. In nucleotides, the CDR3 is TGTGCCAGCAGTTACGCTGGACAAGCTACCGAAAAACTGTTTTTT.

J is TRBJ2-7 and V is TRBV2, with 15 bases identical to TRBD2. The V gene end was trimmed by 6 bases and the J gene end by 6 bases; junction bases not matched to a gene: 0. The germline V gene has CDR1 SNHLY and CDR2 FYNNEI. This CDR3 contains 13 residues. The CDR3 DNA reads as TGTGCCAGCAGGGGACTAGCGGGAGGCGAGCAGTACTTC. Translated: CASRGLAGGEQYF.

As regards this clone: Other DNA sequences in this specimen translate into the identical CDR3. The V and J genes are TRBV5-1 and TRBJ1-3; D gene uncertain. Germline V gene data show CDR1 as SGHRS and CDR2 as YFSETQ. The length of the CDR3 is 14 residues. The V end lost 0 bases, the J end lost 0 bases, and 4 bases lay between the germline ends. CDR3 protein: CASSLGSSGNTIYF. Written as DNA, the CDR3 is TGCGCCAGCAGCTTGGGCAGCTCTGGAAACACCATATATTTT.

The chain employs TRBV18 and TRBJ1-2; 8 bases fit TRBD1. CDR3 length: 18 amino acids. After removal of 4 bases from V and 8 bases from J, the junction contained 21 bases not matched to a gene. Per germline, CDR1 KGHSH and CDR2 LQKENI. CDR3 residues: CASSLNPGGHAAREGYTF. CDR3 nucleotides: TGTGCCAGCTCACTTAACCCAGGGGGCCATGCAGCTCGGGAAGGCTACACCTTC.

The V call is TRBV6-1, the J call TRBJ2-2; possibly TRBD2 for D (6 bases). Trimming shortened V by 2 bases and J by 1 base, and 8 bases separated the two germline ends. Germline V gene data show CDR1 as MNHNS and CDR2 as SASEGT. The CDR3 runs 15 residues. CDR3 bases: TGTGCCAGCAGTGAATGGGGAGGGAACACCGGGGAGCTGTTTTTT. Protein product: CASSEWGGNTGELFF.

V is TRBV10-2 and J is TRBJ2-3; 9 bases align to TRBD2. CDR1 is WSHSY and CDR2 is SAAADI in the germline V gene. V was pared by 6 bases and J by 1 base, with 5 bases of the junction left unmatched. The CDR3 is 15 amino acids. The CDR3 sequence: CASREKREGTDTQYF. DNA for the CDR3: TGCGCCAGCAGGGAGAAGCGGGAGGGCACAGATACGCAGTATTTT.

This chain links TRBV21-1 with TRBJ2-4; the listed D gene, TRBD1, was not tested against the DNA. TRBV21-1 is labeled a pseudogene. The CDR3 is made up of 14 amino acids. The chain's CDR3 is CASSKEDRGNIQYF. CDR3 nucleotide sequence: TGTGCCAGCAGCAAAGAGGACAGGGGGAACATTCAGTACTTC.

V is TRBV12-3 or TRBV12-4 and J is TRBJ2-5; possibly TRBD2 for D (5 bases). Deletions cut 4 bases from V and 5 bases from J, with 8 bases between. This CDR3 is built from 12 residues. CDR3 nucleotide sequence: TGTGCCAGCAGTTCGTCGGGGGAGACCCAGTACTTC. It yields the protein CASSSSGETQYF.

The chain links TRBV7-3 to TRBJ2-2; tentatively, D is TRBD2 (5 bases). Germline V gene sequence: CDR1 SGHTA, CDR2 FQGTGA. The CDR3 runs 17 residues. The V end was cut by 2 bases, the J end by 7 bases, with 20 bases between. The chain's CDR3 is CASSLALGLGANGELFF. CDR3 sequence (DNA): TGTGCCAGCAGCTTAGCCCTCGGCCTGGGAGCCAACGGGGAGCTGTTTTTT.

This clone was counted a single time. The chain couples TRBV5-1 to TRBJ2-1, with D possibly being TRBD2 (5 bases). V was trimmed by 4 bases and J by 7 bases, leaving 12 bases between them. The germline V gene has CDR1 SGHRS and CDR2 YFSETQ. CDR3 size: 13 residues. As DNA, the CDR3 is TGCGCCAGCAGCGTCGGGGTTGGAAATGAGCAGTTCTTC. It translates to CASSVGVGNEQFF.

A single count supports this clone. In nucleotides, the CDR3 is TGCAGCGTTGATCCGGAATGGGGAGGGCCTGAAGCTTTCTTT. It is translated as CSVDPEWGGPEAFF. The chain employs TRBV29-1 and TRBJ1-1; D gene uncertain. The CDR3 covers 14 residues. Trimming took off 3 bases at V and 6 bases at J, with 17 bases between the two ends. The germline gives CDR1 SQVTM, CDR2 ANQGSEA.

V is TRBV4-2 and J is TRBJ2-7; TRBD2 matches 9 bases. Trimming removed 0 bases from V and 0 bases from J; junction bases left unmatched: 3. Germline loops: CDR1 LGHNA, CDR2 YNFKEQ. The CDR3 extends over 16 amino acids. The CDR3 nucleotides are TGTGCCAGCAGCCAAGAAACTAGCGGGCTCTCCTACGAGCAGTACTTC. Translated: CASSQETSGLSYEQYF.

This clone was picked up one time. As DNA, the CDR3 is TGTGCCAGCACTATCCTAGAGGGTGAGCAGTTCTTC. As protein: CASTILEGEQFF. The rearrangement joins TRBV6-5 to TRBJ2-1, with D possibly being TRBD2 (5 bases). V gave up 7 bases and J gave up 9 bases, with 13 bases separating them. The germline V gene has CDR1 MNHEY and CDR2 SVGAGI. The CDR3 contains 12 residues.

The genes are TRBV19 and TRBJ2-2; D is possibly TRBD1 (5 bases). This CDR3 has 13 residues. The V end lost 3 bases, the J end lost 6 bases, and 8 bases lay between the germline ends. Germline lookup yields CDR1 LNHDA and CDR2 SQIVND (reference sequence). The CDR3 here is CASSILGAGELFF. In DNA, the CDR3 is TGTGCCAGTAGTATTCTAGGGGCCGGGGAGCTGTTTTTT.